What follows are 29 T cell receptor beta chains derived from one specimen sequenced in a study of blood T cell repertoires in COVID-19. The repertoire was sequenced with immunoSEQ multiplex PCR; TCRdb's copy has only in-frame clones and lacks some. The sample lists around 120,000 clones, 80% to 90% seen once, with approximately 7.9% in the top ten. Sequencing was done on a sample of peripheral blood. The receptors were sampled from a man between 65 and 80 years old who had recovered from COVID-19.

The genes are TRBV7-9 and TRBJ1-3, with D tentatively TRBD1 (5 bases). Germline V gene sequence: CDR1 SEHNR, CDR2 FQNEAQ (reference sequence). CDR3 length: 17 residues. The germline V and J ends were trimmed by 2 bases and 0 bases, with 14 bases remaining between them. Here the CDR3 reads CASSLLGHQNSGNTIYF. The CDR3 nucleotides read TGTGCCAGCAGCTTACTCGGACACCAGAACTCTGGAAACACCATATATTTT.

The V and J genes are TRBV24-1 and TRBJ2-5; 8 bases map to TRBD2. Germline CDR1 reads KGHDR; CDR2 reads SFDVKD. The trim removed 5 bases at V and 5 bases at J, leaving 9 bases unmatched. This CDR3 spans 15 amino acids. DNA of the CDR3: TGTGCCACCAGTGGGGGACTAGGGGCAAGGGAGACCCAGTACTTC. The encoded protein is CATSGGLGARETQYF.

The rearrangement joins TRBV9 to TRBJ1-2; tentative D call: TRBD1 (6 bases). Trimming removed 7 bases from V and 4 bases from J, with 23 bases in between. Germline V gene data show CDR1 as SGDLS and CDR2 as YYNGEE. The CDR3 is made up of 16 amino acids. The CDR3: CASSRGLTGGLYGYTF. The CDR3, as DNA: TGTGCCAGCTCTAGGGGGTTGACAGGAGGCCTCTATGGCTACACCTTC. Combining the CDR3 with reference TRBV9 and TRBJ1-2 gives the whole variable domain DSGVTQTPKHLITATGQRVTLRCSPRSGDLSVYWYQQSLDQGLQFLIQYYNGEERAKGNILERFSAQQFPDLHSELNLSSLELGDSALYFCASSRGLTGGLYGYTFGSGTRLTVV.

This chain links TRBV7-2 with TRBJ1-5, with D possibly TRBD1 on 6 matching bases. The CDR3 is 15 residues long. Germline V lookup: CDR1 SGHTA, CDR2 FQGNSA. V shed 2 bases and J shed 2 bases, with 10 bases lying between them. DNA of the CDR3: TGTGCCAGCAGCTTAAGGGGGTTTGGCAATCAGCCCCAGCATTTT. The encoded protein is CASSLRGFGNQPQHF.

The chain recombines TRBV5-8 with TRBJ2-1; 7 nucleotides agree with TRBD2. This CDR3 has 15 amino acids. The V segment lost 4 bases and the J segment 8 bases; nucleotides outside the gene matches: 12. CDR1 SGHTS and CDR2 YDEGEE come from the germline V gene. The CDR3 here is CASSGGLVVGDEQFF. The DNA for the CDR3 is TGTGCCAGCAGCGGTGGACTAGTCGTGGGGGATGAGCAGTTCTTC.

This chain uses TRBV19 with TRBJ2-7, with 13 nucleotides matching TRBD2. The germline V gene has CDR1 LNHDA and CDR2 SQIVND (reference sequence). The CDR3 is 15 amino acids. V lost 6 bases and J lost 4; bases outside the gene matches: 6. The CDR3 DNA reads TGTGCCAGTAGCATCGGGACTAGCGGGATATACGAGCAGTACTTC. This sequence encodes CASSIGTSGIYEQYF.

The chain is built from TRBV6-5 and TRBJ1-1; D ambiguous. Germline loops: CDR1 MNHEY, CDR2 SVGAGI. CDR3 length: 13 residues. Trimming cost V 10 bases and J 4 bases, with 16 bases left between them. DNA of the CDR3: TGTGCCACCGGCCGGGATATAGGCACTGAAGCTTTCTTT. The encoded protein is CATGRDIGTEAFF.

The chain joins TRBV7-2 to TRBJ2-1; D possibly corresponds to TRBD2 (5 bases). CDR1 and CDR2 from the germline V gene are SGHTA and FQGNSA. The V and J ends lost 5 bases and 12 bases respectively, with 17 bases between them. This CDR3 is built from 13 residues. The CDR3, as DNA: TGTGCCAGCAGCCCCGCTGCGGGCTTGAGGCAGTTCTTC. Its protein product is CASSPAAGLRQFF.

CDR3 coding DNA: TGTGCCAGCTCACCGGGACAGCCCCATGAGCAGTTCTTC. Residues: CASSPGQPHEQFF. The chain recombines TRBV18 with TRBJ2-1; 7 bases agree with TRBD1. This CDR3 has 13 residues. Germline V gene lookup returns CDR1 KGHSH and CDR2 LQKENI. V was clipped by 3 bases and J by 8 bases; unmatched bases: 4.

The chain is built from TRBV3-1 (or the pseudogene TRBV3-2) and TRBJ2-3, with 12 bases aligning to TRBD2. Germline CDR1 LGHDT, CDR2 YNNKEL (reference sequence). The V gene end was trimmed by 0 bases and the J gene end by 6 bases; junction bases not matched to a gene: 16. The CDR3 sequence is 20 residues long. This CDR3 is CASSQDRGLAGRTERDTQYF. CDR3 DNA: TGTGCCAGCAGCCAAGATAGGGGACTAGCGGGCAGAACCGAAAGGGATACGCAGTATTTT.

The rearrangement uses TRBV2 and TRBJ1-5; D unclear. This CDR3 contains 13 residues. Germline V CDR1 and CDR2: SNHLY, FYNNEI. Trimming took off 4 bases at V and 8 bases at J, with 12 bases between the two ends. This CDR3 is CASSGQRLEPQHF. In nucleotides, the CDR3 is TGTGCCAGCAGTGGCCAGCGCTTGGAGCCCCAGCATTTT. The variable domain in full, with the rest retrieved from reference TRBV2 and TRBJ1-5, is EPEVTQTPSHQVTQMGQEVILRCVPISNHLYFYWYRQILGQKVEFLVSFYNNEISEKSEIFDDQFSVERPDGSNFTLKIRSTKLEDSAMYFCASSGQRLEPQHFGDGTRLSIL.

This clone was observed many times. The chain combines TRBV18 with TRBJ2-5, with TRBD2 as a possible D gene (6 bases). The germline V gene has CDR1 KGHSH and CDR2 LQKENI. V was shortened by 4 bases and J by 2 bases, with 8 bases between the two germline ends. This CDR3 contains 13 residues. CDR3 sequence: CASSRDLQETQYF. The DNA for the CDR3 is TGTGCCAGCTCACGGGACTTACAAGAGACCCAGTACTTC.

This clone has only one observation. CDR3 residues: CASSFSPREANYGYTF. In DNA form, the CDR3 reads TGTGCCAGCAGCTTTTCCCCGCGCGAAGCTAACTATGGCTACACCTTC. The chain is built from TRBV9 and TRBJ1-2; D gene unclear. The germline V and J ends were trimmed by 4 bases and 0 bases, with 16 bases remaining between them. The CDR3 is 16 amino acids. Germline V lookup: CDR1 SGDLS, CDR2 YYNGEE.

The chain uses TRBV27 and TRBJ2-3; 12 bases fit TRBD2. Germline CDR1 reads MNHEY; CDR2 reads SMNVEV (reference sequence). V lost 4 bases and J lost 1; bases outside the gene matches: 3. The length of the CDR3 is 16 residues. The CDR3 loop reads CASSSSGGAGTDTQYF. In nucleotides, the CDR3 is TGTGCCAGCAGTTCTAGCGGGGGGGCAGGCACAGATACGCAGTATTTT.

CDR3 residues: CAWSPGVAFGETQYF. CDR3 coding DNA: TGTGCCTGGAGCCCGGGGGTGGCCTTCGGGGAGACCCAGTACTTC. The chain combines TRBV30 with TRBJ2-5; D perhaps matches TRBD2 (6 bases). CDR3 length: 15 residues. Germline CDR1 GTSNPN, CDR2 SVGIG (reference sequence). Trimming removed 3 bases at V and 5 bases at J, with 19 bases between.

V gene TRBV30 combines with J gene TRBJ1-4; 9 nucleotides match TRBD1. V lost 1 base, J lost 5 bases, and 5 bases stayed unmatched. CDR1 and CDR2 from the germline V gene are GTSNPN and SVGIG (reference sequence). The CDR3 loop spans 15 amino acids. The CDR3 nucleotides are TGTGCCTGGAGTGGTAACAGGGGGCGGAATGAAAAACTGTTTTTT. Translated, it gives CAWSGNRGRNEKLFF.

The V gene is TRBV7-5, the J gene TRBJ2-5; the table's D call of TRBD1 was not tested on the DNA. TRBV7-5 has pseudogene status. CDR3 length: 17 amino acids. The CDR3 region is CASYGGTGGTGPETQYF. CDR3 coding DNA: TGTGCCAGCTACGGCGGGACAGGGGGTACAGGGCCAGAGACCCAGTACTTC.

This chain joins TRBV9 and TRBJ2-5; TRBD2 aligns across 7 bases. Germline CDR1 and CDR2: SGDLS and YYNGEE. The CDR3 consists of 14 residues. V trimming: 4 bases; J trimming: 1 base; junction bases outside the gene matches: 4. The CDR3 nucleotides are TGTGCCAGCAGCCTCCGGGGGGTCCAAGAGACCCAGTACTTC. This sequence encodes CASSLRGVQETQYF.

This chain connects TRBV24-1 to TRBJ2-3; 10 bases are a match to TRBD1. V gave up 4 bases and J gave up 3 bases; unmatched junction bases: 3. The germline V gene encodes CDR1 KGHDR and CDR2 SFDVKD. This CDR3 comprises 15 residues. Written as DNA, the CDR3 is TGTGCCACCAGTGACGACAGGGGGCGGACAGATACGCAGTATTTT. It codes for CATSDDRGRTDTQYF.

This chain joins TRBV27 and TRBJ2-5; possibly TRBD1 for D (6 bases). In germline, CDR1 is MNHEY, CDR2 SMNVEV (reference sequence). The CDR3 is 15 residues long. Trimming removed 2 bases from V and 2 bases from J, with 12 bases in between. The CDR3 DNA reads TGTGCCAGCAGTTTAGAACGGACAGCACAAGAGACCCAGTACTTC. Its protein product is CASSLERTAQETQYF.

V usage is TRBV19 and J usage is TRBJ1-5, with D possibly being TRBD1 (5 bases). CDR1 LNHDA and CDR2 SQIVND come from the germline V gene (reference sequence). The CDR3 length is 16 residues. V was trimmed by 4 bases and J by 2 bases, leaving 15 bases between them. CDR3 sequence (DNA): TGTGCCAGTAGTACACTCCAGGGAATCGGCAATCAGCCCCAGCATTTT. Translating gives CASSTLQGIGNQPQHF.

V usage is TRBV5-1 and J usage is TRBJ2-3; TRBD1 matches 7 bases. CDR1 SGHRS and CDR2 YFSETQ come from the germline V gene. J gave up 4 bases and V 1 base, and 3 bases lay outside the gene matches. The CDR3 runs to 14 residues. Written as DNA, the CDR3 is TGCGCCAGCAGCTTGAGACAGGGAGCAGATACGCAGTATTTT. Translating gives CASSLRQGADTQYF.

The V and J genes are TRBV2 and TRBJ1-1; 8 bases fit TRBD1. From germline, CDR1 is SNHLY and CDR2 FYNNEI. With V trimmed by 5 bases and J by 0 bases, 5 bases remained unmatched. There are 15 residues in the CDR3. The CDR3 coding sequence is TGTGCCAGCAGTTTAAGGGACAGGATGAACACTGAAGCTTTCTTT. This codes for CASSLRDRMNTEAFF.

The chain carries TRBV2 and TRBJ2-7, with a weak D call TRBD1 (5 bases). The germline V and J ends were trimmed by 4 bases and 2 bases, with 12 bases remaining between them. CDR1 is SNHLY and CDR2 is FYNNEI in the germline V gene. The CDR3 totals 14 residues. CDR3 sequence: CASSVFTRAYEQYF. The CDR3 nucleotides are TGTGCCAGCAGTGTCTTTACCAGGGCCTACGAGCAGTACTTC. Using reference TRBV2 and TRBJ2-7 for the parts outside the CDR3, the full variable domain is EPEVTQTPSHQVTQMGQEVILRCVPISNHLYFYWYRQILGQKVEFLVSFYNNEISEKSEIFDDQFSVERPDGSNFTLKIRSTKLEDSAMYFCASSVFTRAYEQYFGPGTRLTVT.

The rearrangement links TRBV4-2 to TRBJ2-2; 10 bases fit TRBD2. The CDR3 consists of 19 residues. V dropped 4 bases and J dropped 5; count of bases not matched to a gene: 16. CDR1 is LGHNA, CDR2 YNFKEQ, per germline. CDR3 sequence: CASSRRQLAGGSNTGELFF. CDR3 nucleotide sequence: TGTGCCAGCAGCCGACGCCAATTAGCGGGAGGAAGTAATACCGGGGAGCTGTTTTTT.

The V call is TRBV7-9, the J call TRBJ2-3; TRBD2 might be the D (5 bases). Deletions cut 3 bases from V and 1 base from J, with 11 bases between. The CDR3 spans 15 residues. Germline V gene lookup returns CDR1 SEHNR and CDR2 FQNEAQ (reference sequence). The CDR3 sequence: CASSFGTGGTDTQYF. CDR3 nucleotides: TGTGCCAGCAGCTTTGGTACCGGGGGCACAGATACGCAGTATTTT.

CDR3 nucleotide sequence: TGTGCCAGCAGCCAGACAGGGGTTTCGAACACCGGGGAGCTGTTTTTT. Its translation is CASSQTGVSNTGELFF. The rearrangement joins TRBV3-1 (or the pseudogene TRBV3-2) to TRBJ2-2; 8 bases match TRBD1. The V gene's germline CDR1 is LGHDT and CDR2 YNNKEL (reference sequence). This CDR3 region has 16 residues. With V trimmed by 3 bases and J by 0 bases, 3 bases remained unmatched.

This chain joins TRBV24-1 and TRBJ2-1; 9 bases agree with TRBD1. CDR3 size: 16 residues. Trimming took 0 bases from V and 7 from J; bases not matched to a gene: 6. Germline V gene data show CDR1 as KGHDR and CDR2 as SFDVKD. The DNA for the CDR3 is TGTGCCACCAGTGATTTGACAGGGGGCGATTCAAATGAGCAGTTCTTC. This translates into CATSDLTGGDSNEQFF.

The chain employs TRBV7-6 and TRBJ1-1; 8 positions match TRBD1. Germline V gene data show CDR1 as SGHVS and CDR2 as FNYEAQ. V gave up 0 bases and J gave up 7 bases; unmatched junction bases: 7. The CDR3 runs 15 residues. The CDR3 DNA is TGTGCCAGCAGCTTAGCTCGGACAGGGCGGGATGAAGCTTTCTTT. The encoded protein is CASSLARTGRDEAFF. Combining the CDR3 with reference TRBV7-6 and TRBJ1-1 gives the whole variable domain GAGVSQSPRYKVTKRGQDVALRCDPISGHVSLYWYRQALGQGPEFLTYFNYEAQQDKSGLPNDRFSAERPEGSISTLTIQRTEQRDSAMYRCASSLARTGRDEAFFGQGTRLTVV.